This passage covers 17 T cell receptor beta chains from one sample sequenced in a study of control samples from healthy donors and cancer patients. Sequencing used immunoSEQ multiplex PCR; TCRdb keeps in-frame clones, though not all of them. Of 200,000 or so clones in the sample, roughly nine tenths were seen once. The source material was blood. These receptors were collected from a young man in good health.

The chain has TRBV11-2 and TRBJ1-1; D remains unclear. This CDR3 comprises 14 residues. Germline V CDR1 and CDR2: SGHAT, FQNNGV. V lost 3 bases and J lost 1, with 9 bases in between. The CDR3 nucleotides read TGTGCCAGCAGCTTTGGGGTCTCGAACACTGAAGCTTTCTTT. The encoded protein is CASSFGVSNTEAFF.

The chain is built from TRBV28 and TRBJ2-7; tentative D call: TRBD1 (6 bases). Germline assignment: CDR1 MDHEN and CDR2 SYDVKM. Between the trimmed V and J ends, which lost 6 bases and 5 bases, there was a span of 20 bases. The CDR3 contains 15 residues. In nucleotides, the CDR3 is TGTGCCAGCAGGGAGAGGACAGATAGCGAGGACGAGCAGTACTTC. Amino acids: CASRERTDSEDEQYF.

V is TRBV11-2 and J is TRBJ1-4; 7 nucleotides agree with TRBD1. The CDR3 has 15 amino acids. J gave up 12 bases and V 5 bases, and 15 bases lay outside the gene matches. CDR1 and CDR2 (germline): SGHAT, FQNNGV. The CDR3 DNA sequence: TGTGCCAGCAGCCGAGGCGGGACAGCGCCTCCGGAACTGTTTTTT. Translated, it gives CASSRGGTAPPELFF.

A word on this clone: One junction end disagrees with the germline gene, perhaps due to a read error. The chain's CDR3 is CASSFQSGQGKVF. For the CDR3, the DNA is TGTGCCAGTAGTTTTCAATCGGGACAGGGGAAGGTCTTC. The genes are TRBV19 and TRBJ1-2, with TRBD1 matching over 10 bases. Germline loops: CDR1 LNHDA, CDR2 SQIVND (reference sequence). This CDR3 is built from 13 residues.

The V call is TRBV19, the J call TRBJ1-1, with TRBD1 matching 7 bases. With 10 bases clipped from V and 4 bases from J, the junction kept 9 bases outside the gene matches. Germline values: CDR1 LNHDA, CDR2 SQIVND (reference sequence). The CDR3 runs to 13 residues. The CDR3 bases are TGTGCCACAAAGAACAGGGGAGGCACTGAAGCTTTCTTT. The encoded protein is CATKNRGGTEAFF.

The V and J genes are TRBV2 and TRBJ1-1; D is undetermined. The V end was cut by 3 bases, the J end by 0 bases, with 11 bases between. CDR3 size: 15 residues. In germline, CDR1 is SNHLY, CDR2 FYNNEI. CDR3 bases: TGTGCCAGCAGTGATACAGTGTTTTTGAACACTGAAGCTTTCTTT. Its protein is CASSDTVFLNTEAFF.

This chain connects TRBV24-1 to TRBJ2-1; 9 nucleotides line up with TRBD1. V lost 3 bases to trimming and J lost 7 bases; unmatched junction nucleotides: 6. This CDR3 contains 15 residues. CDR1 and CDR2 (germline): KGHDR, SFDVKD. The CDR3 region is CATSDPGQGHNEQFF. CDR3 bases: TGTGCCACCAGTGATCCGGGACAGGGTCATAATGAGCAGTTCTTC.

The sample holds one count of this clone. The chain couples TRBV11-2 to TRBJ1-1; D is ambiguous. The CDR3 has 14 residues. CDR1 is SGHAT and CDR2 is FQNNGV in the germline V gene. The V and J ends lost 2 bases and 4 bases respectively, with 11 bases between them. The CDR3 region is CASSLPHTATEAFF. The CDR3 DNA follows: TGTGCCAGCAGCTTACCCCACACAGCCACTGAAGCTTTCTTT. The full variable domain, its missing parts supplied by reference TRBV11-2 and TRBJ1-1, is EAGVAQSPRYKIIEKRQSVAFWCNPISGHATLYWYQQILGQGPKLLIQFQNNGVVDDSQLPKDRFSAERLKGVDSTLKIQPAKLEDSAVYLCASSLPHTATEAFFGQGTRLTVV.

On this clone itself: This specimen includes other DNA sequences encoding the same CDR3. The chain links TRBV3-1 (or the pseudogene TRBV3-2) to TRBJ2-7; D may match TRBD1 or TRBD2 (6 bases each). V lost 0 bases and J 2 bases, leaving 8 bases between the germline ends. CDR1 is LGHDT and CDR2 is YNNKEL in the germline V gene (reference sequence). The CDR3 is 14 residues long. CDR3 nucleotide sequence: TGTGCCAGCAGCCAAGAAGGGGGGACCTACGAGCAGTACTTC. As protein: CASSQEGGTYEQYF.

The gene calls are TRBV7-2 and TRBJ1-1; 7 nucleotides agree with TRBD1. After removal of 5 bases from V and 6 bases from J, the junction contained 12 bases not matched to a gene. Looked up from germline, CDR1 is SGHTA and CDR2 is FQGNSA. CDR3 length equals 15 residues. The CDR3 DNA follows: TGTGCCAGCAGCACCTTGACAGGGTTCGCCGCTGAAGCTTTCTTT. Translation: CASSTLTGFAAEAFF.

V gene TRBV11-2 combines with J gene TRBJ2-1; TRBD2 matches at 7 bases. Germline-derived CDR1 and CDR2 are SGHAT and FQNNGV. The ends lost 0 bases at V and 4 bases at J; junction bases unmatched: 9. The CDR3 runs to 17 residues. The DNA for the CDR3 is TGTGCCAGCAGCTTAGACCGGGACTACCCACCTTACAATGAGCAGTTCTTC. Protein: CASSLDRDYPPYNEQFF.

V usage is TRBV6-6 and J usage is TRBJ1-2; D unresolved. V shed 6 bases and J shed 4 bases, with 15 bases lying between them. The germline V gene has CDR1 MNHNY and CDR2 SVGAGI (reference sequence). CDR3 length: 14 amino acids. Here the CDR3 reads CASRTQQNIYGYTF. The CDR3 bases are TGTGCCAGCAGGACCCAACAGAACATCTATGGCTACACCTTC.

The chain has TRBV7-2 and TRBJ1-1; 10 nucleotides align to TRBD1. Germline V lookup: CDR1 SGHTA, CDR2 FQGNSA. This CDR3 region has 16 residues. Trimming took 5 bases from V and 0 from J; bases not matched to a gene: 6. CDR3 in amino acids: CASSPDRGPLNTEAFF. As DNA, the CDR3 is TGTGCCAGCAGCCCAGACAGGGGGCCTTTGAACACTGAAGCTTTCTTT.

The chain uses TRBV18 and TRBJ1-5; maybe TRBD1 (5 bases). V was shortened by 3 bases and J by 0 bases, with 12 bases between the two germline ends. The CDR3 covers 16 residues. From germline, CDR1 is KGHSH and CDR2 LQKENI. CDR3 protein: CASSPGPLNSNQPQHF. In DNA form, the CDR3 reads TGTGCCAGCTCACCGGGGCCCTTAAATAGCAATCAGCCCCAGCATTTT.

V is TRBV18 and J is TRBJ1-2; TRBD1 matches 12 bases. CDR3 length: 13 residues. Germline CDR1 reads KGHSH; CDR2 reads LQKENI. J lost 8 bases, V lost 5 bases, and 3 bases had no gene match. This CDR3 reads CASSAGTGGGYTF. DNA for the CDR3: TGTGCCAGCTCAGCCGGGACAGGGGGCGGCTACACCTTC.

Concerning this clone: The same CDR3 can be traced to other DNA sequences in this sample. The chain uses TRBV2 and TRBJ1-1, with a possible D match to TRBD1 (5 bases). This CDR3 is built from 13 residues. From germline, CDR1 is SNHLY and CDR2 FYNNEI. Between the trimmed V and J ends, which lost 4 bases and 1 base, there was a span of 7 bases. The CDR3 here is CASSGQGNTEAFF. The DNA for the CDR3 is TGTGCCAGCAGTGGCCAGGGGAACACTGAAGCTTTCTTT.

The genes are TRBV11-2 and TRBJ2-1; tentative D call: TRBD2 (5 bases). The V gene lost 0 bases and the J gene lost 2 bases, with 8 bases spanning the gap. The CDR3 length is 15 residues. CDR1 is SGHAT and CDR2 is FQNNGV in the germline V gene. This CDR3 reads CASSLEPGTYNEQFF. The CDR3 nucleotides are TGTGCCAGCAGCTTAGAACCGGGGACCTACAATGAGCAGTTCTTC.